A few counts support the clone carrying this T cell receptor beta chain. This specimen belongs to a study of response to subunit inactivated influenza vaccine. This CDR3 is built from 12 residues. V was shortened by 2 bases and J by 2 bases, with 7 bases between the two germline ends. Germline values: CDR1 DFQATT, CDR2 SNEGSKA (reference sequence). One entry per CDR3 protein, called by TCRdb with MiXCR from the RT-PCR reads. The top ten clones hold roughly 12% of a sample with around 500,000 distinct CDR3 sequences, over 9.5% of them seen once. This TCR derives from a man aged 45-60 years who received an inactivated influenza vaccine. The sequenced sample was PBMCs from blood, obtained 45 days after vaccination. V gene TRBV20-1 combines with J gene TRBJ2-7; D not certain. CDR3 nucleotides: TGCAGTGCTAGACTTGCTCCCTACGAGCAGTACTTC. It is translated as CSARLAPYEQYF.